This T cell receptor beta chain was captured in a study of blood T cell repertoires in COVID-19. About the study: Material from acute and convalescent COVID-19 was sourced from the United States, Italy and Spain.

The CDR3 contains 15 residues. Germline V gives CDR1 MNHEY, CDR2 SVGAGI. The V end was cut by 0 bases, the J end by 7 bases, with 15 bases between. Seattle patient enrollment occurred during active infection, with longitudinal follow-up thereafter. In the authors' methods: Amplification with reference gene primers provided the estimates of nucleated cell counts. Using immunoSEQ multiplex PCR, the repertoire was profiled, and TCRdb retains in-frame clones only, with some absent. V and J calls and clone size come straight from that table; D and trimming were deduced from the DNA. This sample has 300,000 to 400,000 clones, with 88% found just once.

Input material: peripheral blood. The TCR comes from a woman in her seventies with COVID-19, enrolled during active disease. V usage is TRBV6-5 and J usage is TRBJ1-2; D may be TRBD1 (6 bases). CDR3 nucleotides: TGTGCCAGCAGTTACTCTCGACAGGTTTTCGCTGGCTACACCTTC. This gives the protein CASSYSRQVFAGYTF.